The T cell receptor beta chain under discussion was sequenced for a study of beta chain features in type 1 diabetes listed by TCRdb under 2018. Notes on the research overall: No differences in mean age, gender distribution, total cell number or subset yield were found between patients and healthy donors. A total of 90 million to 140 million sorted cells were examined across all samples, and RNA yield correlated strongly with the number of cells per subset. The study compared TCRB repertoires of sorted circulating CD4+ T cell subsets between recently diagnosed type 1 diabetes patients and matched healthy donors. Naive and central memory subsets were obtained from all 30 or so donors, but regulatory and stem cell-like memory subsets were isolated from only 8 patients and roughly 8 healthy donors.

A single peripheral blood draw of approximately 100 mL on average was collected from each donor into heparinised tubes. A BD FACSAria II and a panel including CD45RO, CCR7, CD25, CD127, CD95 and CD27 were used to sort naive, central memory, regulatory and stem cell-like memory CD4+ T cells. All sorted populations exceeded 98% purity. Right away, PBMCs were isolated by Lymphoprep density gradient centrifugation and were stained directly, with no culture step. Samples were stained and sorted in pairs, with one healthy donor and one patient per experiment, so that batch effects were minimized. In its sample, this clone was seen a few times. Which antigen it targets is not known. One base away there is no much larger clone; base qualities are not given. Study-wide findings and limitations: Fewer insertions and more nucleotide deletions at VDJ recombination sites were observed in patients with type 1 diabetes, implying thymic rearrangement abnormalities. The naive, central memory and regulatory TCRB repertoires appeared to resemble one another more closely among patients than among healthy donors. Type 1 diabetes patients showed a moderate but significant shortening of TCRB CDR3 length in all four CD4+ subsets. Because cDNA was sequenced instead of genomic DNA, highly expressing activated cells could be over-represented, though the groups showed no difference in activation or CD3 levels. Shorter templates might be favored by PCR, yet because patient and control samples were amplified and corrected together, any such skew would affect both groups equally. HLA sub-analyses involved small numbers of individuals, so any influence of HLA type on TCRB rearrangement remained unresolved.

Reading the germline V gene gives CDR1 ENHRY and CDR2 SYGVKD. The CDR3, from cysteine to phenylalanine, totals 13 residues. The only DNA kept is the CDR3, 39 bases in frame from the first base. V and J are trimmed by 7 bases and 7 bases, and the gene matches miss 1 base of the junction. The entire amount of isolated RNA was reverse transcribed using the High Capacity cDNA Reverse Transcription Kit, so the sequenced TCRB transcripts were expressed ones. Deep immunoSEQ sequencing was performed on naive, central memory and regulatory T cell samples, with an average of roughly 3.5 million total reads per sample. Sorted cells were lysed in RLT buffer and RNA was extracted with DNase-treated RNeasy Micro or Mini kits, depending on cell number. Each cell subset was processed on its own to prevent cross-contamination, while patient and healthy donor samples were processed together. Using the immunoSEQ multiplex PCR, TCRB sequences were amplified from cDNA into 87-bp fragments spanning the CDR3 region. Amplicons were sequenced on the Illumina HiSeq platform. In the original analysis: PCR bias was corrected computationally using synthetic template baselines, and reads within Hamming distance 2 were collapsed, with unmergeable singletons discarded. Reads were aligned against IMGT so that V, D and J genes, CDR3 length and insertions or deletions at six rearrangement sites could be assigned. Clonotype counts were normalized to sorted cell number within each subset before computing true diversity and Gini coefficients with the tcR R package. Repertoire sharing was quantified using the overlap coefficient calculated on TCRB nucleotide sequences. Here the immuneACCESS table is served through TCRdb, limited to in-frame sequences with V and J called. Missing clones are a known gap in these copies; in checked studies unresolved V genes cover under half, and the rest lacks a known reason. V and J calls and clone size are given by that table; D and trimming were obtained from the DNA. Here the sample has 310,000 or so clones; 9.3% occur a single time. Of the sample, around 1% falls within the top ten clones.

This chain joins TRBV10-3 to TRBJ1-6; 10 junctional bases match TRBD1. Specimen: central memory CD4+ T cells from blood. This receptor was identified in a young man with type 1 diabetes. Read as DNA, the sequence is TGTGCCATCAAGGGACAGGGGAATTCACCCCTCCACTTT. It is translated as CAIKGQGNSPLHF.